This record covers a single T cell receptor (beta chain). This record belongs to a study of CD8 T cells in ankylosing spondylitis. V dropped 7 bases and J dropped 6; count of bases not matched to a gene: 8. This CDR3 has 14 amino acids. Via MiXCR, TCRdb re-called the 5' RACE reads, giving one row per CDR3 protein. The sample contains 300,000 to 350,000 distinct CDR3 sequences, around 20% of which appear only once. Sequencing used blood, either unsorted or a sorted T cell fraction (not recorded which). The receptor's source is a female donor with ankylosing spondylitis or in good health (not recorded which). This chain links TRBV12-3 or TRBV12-4 with TRBJ2-1, with 8 bases matching TRBD2. The CDR3 DNA is TGTGCCAGCAACCTAGCGGGTGAGGTCAATGAGCAGTTCTTC. It yields the protein CASNLAGEVNEQFF.